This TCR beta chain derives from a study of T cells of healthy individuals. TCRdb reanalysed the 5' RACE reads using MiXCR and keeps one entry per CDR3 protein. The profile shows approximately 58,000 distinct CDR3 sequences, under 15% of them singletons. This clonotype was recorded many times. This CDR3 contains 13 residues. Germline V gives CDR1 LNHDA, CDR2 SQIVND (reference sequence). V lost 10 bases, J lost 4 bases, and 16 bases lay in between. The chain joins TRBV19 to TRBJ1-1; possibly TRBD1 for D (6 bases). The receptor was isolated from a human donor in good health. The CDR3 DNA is TGTGCCACCACGCCAGGGGCGAGCACTGAAGCTTTCTTT. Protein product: CATTPGASTEAFF. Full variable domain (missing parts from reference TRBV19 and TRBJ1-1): DGGITQSPKYLFRKEGQNVTLSCEQNLNHDAMYWYRQDPGQGLRLIYYSQIVNDFQKGDIAEGYSVSREKKESFPLTVTSAQKNPTAFYLCATTPGASTEAFFGQGTRLTVV.